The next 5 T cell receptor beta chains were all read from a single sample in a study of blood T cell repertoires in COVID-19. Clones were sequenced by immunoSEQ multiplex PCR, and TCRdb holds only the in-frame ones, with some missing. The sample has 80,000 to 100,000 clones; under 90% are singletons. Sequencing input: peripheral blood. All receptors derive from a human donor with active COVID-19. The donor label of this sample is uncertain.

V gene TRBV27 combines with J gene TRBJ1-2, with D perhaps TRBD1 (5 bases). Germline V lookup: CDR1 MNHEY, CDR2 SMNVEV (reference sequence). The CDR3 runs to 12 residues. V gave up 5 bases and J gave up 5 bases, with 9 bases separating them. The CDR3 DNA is TGTGCCAGCAGTCCCCAGGGATATGGCTACACCTTC. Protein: CASSPQGYGYTF.

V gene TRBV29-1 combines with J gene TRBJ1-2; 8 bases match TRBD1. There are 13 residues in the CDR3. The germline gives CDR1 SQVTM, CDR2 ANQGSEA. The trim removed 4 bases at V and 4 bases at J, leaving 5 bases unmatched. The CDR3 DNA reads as TGCAGCGTTGGATCAGGGGGCCTCTATGGCTACACCTTC. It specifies CSVGSGGLYGYTF. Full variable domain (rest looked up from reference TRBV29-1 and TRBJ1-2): SAVISQKPSRDICQRGTSLTIQCQVDSQVTMMFWYRQQPGQSLTLIATANQGSEATYESGFVIDKFPISRPNLTFSTLTVSNMSPEDSSIYLCSVGSGGLYGYTFGSGTRLTVV.

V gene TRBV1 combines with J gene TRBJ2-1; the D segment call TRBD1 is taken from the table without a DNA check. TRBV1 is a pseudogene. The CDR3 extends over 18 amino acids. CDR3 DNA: TGCACCAGCAGCCAAGGGGGGCCCCAGGGGGCCCCCTACAATGAGCAGTTCTTC. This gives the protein CTSSQGGPQGAPYNEQFF.

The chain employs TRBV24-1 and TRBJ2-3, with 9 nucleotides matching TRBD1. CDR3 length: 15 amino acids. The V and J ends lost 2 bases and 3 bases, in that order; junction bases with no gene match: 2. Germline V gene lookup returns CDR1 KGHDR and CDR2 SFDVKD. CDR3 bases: TGTGCCACCAGTGATTCCGGGACAGGGACAGATACGCAGTATTTT. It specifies CATSDSGTGTDTQYF.

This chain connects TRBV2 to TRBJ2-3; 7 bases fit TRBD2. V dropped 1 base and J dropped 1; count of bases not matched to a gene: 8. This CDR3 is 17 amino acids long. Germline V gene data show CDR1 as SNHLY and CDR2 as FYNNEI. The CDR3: CASSEDGLVGGTDTQYF. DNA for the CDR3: TGTGCCAGCAGTGAAGACGGACTAGTGGGCGGCACAGATACGCAGTATTTT. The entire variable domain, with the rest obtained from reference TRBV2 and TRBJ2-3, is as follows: EPEVTQTPSHQVTQMGQEVILRCVPISNHLYFYWYRQILGQKVEFLVSFYNNEISEKSEIFDDQFSVERPDGSNFTLKIRSTKLEDSAMYFCASSEDGLVGGTDTQYFGPGTRLTVL.